This T cell receptor (beta chain) was identified in a study of cytomegalovirus exposure and HLA in healthy donors. About the research overall: Membership in the Caucasian-associated ancestry cluster was found for around 85% of roughly 400 genotyped donors.

After removal of 1 base from V and 10 bases from J, the junction contained 6 bases not matched to a gene. Germline V lookup: CDR1 SGHVS, CDR2 FNYEAQ. The CDR3 extends over 14 amino acids. PCR primers comprised 60 Vbeta and 13 Jbeta primers. The assay was immunoSEQ multiplex PCR, and TCRdb's table has in-frame clones only and misses some. The sample includes some 75,000 clones, about four fifths of them seen just once. The rearrangement uses TRBV7-6 and TRBJ2-1; TRBD2 agrees at 8 bases. This clonotype originated in a young man in good health and CMV-seropositive. The specimen sequenced was PBMCs. The CDR3 bases are TGTGCCAGCAGCTTAGAAACGGGAGGGCCGGAGCAGTTCTTC. Its translation is CASSLETGGPEQFF.